Presented here are 14 T cell receptor beta chains from one specimen sequenced in a study of shared clonotypes between healthy human individuals. Profiling relied on immunoSEQ multiplex PCR, and the TCRdb table lists in-frame clones only, not all of them. This table holds approximately 350,000 clones, approximately 79% found once. Sequenced: memory CD4+ T cells sorted from blood. The subset was: CD45RA-negative fraction. These receptor sequences come from a man aged 25 to 40 in good health.

The rearrangement links TRBV2 to TRBJ2-7, with unresolved D. The CDR3 spans 12 residues. Germline lookup yields CDR1 SNHLY and CDR2 FYNNEI. Trimming took 6 bases from V and 1 from J, leaving 7 bases between them. This CDR3 is CASSPLSYEQYF. The DNA for the CDR3 is TGTGCCAGCAGCCCTTTGTCCTACGAGCAGTACTTC.

With respect to this clone: Given a much more abundant clone one base away, this may be a read error. The genes are TRBV2 and TRBJ2-3; 8 bases are shared with TRBD1. Per germline, CDR1 SNHLY and CDR2 FYNNEI. This CDR3 contains 14 residues. Trimming removed 6 bases from V and 2 bases from J; junction bases left unmatched: 4. CDR3 loop: CASSRDRTTDTQYF. CDR3 nucleotides: TGTGCCAGCAGCCGGGACAGGACCACAGATACGCAGTATTTT.

This clone came up a few times. The V and J genes are TRBV2 and TRBJ2-3; 7 bases are shared with TRBD1. Germline-derived CDR1 and CDR2 are SNHLY and FYNNEI. The CDR3 covers 15 residues. Trimming took 6 bases from V and 2 from J; bases not matched to a gene: 8. CDR3 bases: TGTGCCAGCAGCAGGACAGGTGGAGACACAGATACGCAGTATTTT. Its translation: CASSRTGGDTDTQYF.

The chain combines TRBV19 with TRBJ2-3, with a possible D match to TRBD1 (6 bases). Germline V lookup: CDR1 LNHDA, CDR2 SQIVND (reference sequence). CDR3 length: 13 residues. With 3 bases removed from V and 4 bases from J, the gap between germline ends came to 8 bases. In nucleotides, the CDR3 is TGTGCCAGTAGTATGCGACAGGCAGATACGCAGTATTTT. Protein: CASSMRQADTQYF. Supplemented by reference TRBV19 and TRBJ2-3, the full variable domain reads DGGITQSPKYLFRKEGQNVTLSCEQNLNHDAMYWYRQDPGQGLRLIYYSQIVNDFQKGDIAEGYSVSREKKESFPLTVTSAQKNPTAFYLCASSMRQADTQYFGPGTRLTVL.

This rearrangement joins TRBV7-8 to TRBJ1-1; D is unclear. CDR1 and CDR2 from the germline V gene are SGHVS and FQNEAQ. The CDR3 sequence is 12 residues long. The V and J ends lost 5 bases and 5 bases respectively, with 9 bases between them. The CDR3 DNA reads TGTGCCAGCAGCCTGAGCGAAACTGAAGCTTTCTTT. Translating it yields CASSLSETEAFF.

This clone was seen a handful of times. This chain uses TRBV19 with TRBJ2-5, with TRBD1 matching over 9 bases. This CDR3 has 16 residues. From germline, CDR1 is LNHDA and CDR2 SQIVND (reference sequence). V lost 3 bases to trimming and J lost 7 bases; unmatched junction nucleotides: 12. The CDR3 region is CASSIGGDREMLTQYF. The DNA for the CDR3 is TGTGCCAGTAGTATTGGAGGGGACAGGGAGATGTTGACCCAGTACTTC.

This clone was recorded at least ten times. The gene calls are TRBV13 and TRBJ2-3, with TRBD2 matching 11 bases. V was clipped by 5 bases and J by 5 bases; unmatched bases: 0. The germline CDR1 and CDR2 sequences are PRHDT and FYEKMQ (reference sequence). CDR3 length: 13 amino acids. The CDR3 coding sequence is TGTGCCAGCAGCCTAGCGGGAGGAGATACGCAGTATTTT. Its translation: CASSLAGGDTQYF.

The genes are TRBV5-1 and TRBJ2-6; weak D call: TRBD1 (5 bases). Germline CDR1 SGHRS, CDR2 YFSETQ. The CDR3 runs to 18 residues. The V end lost 0 bases, the J end lost 0 bases, and 13 bases lay between the germline ends. CDR3 DNA: TGCGCCAGCAGCTTGGGAAGGCAGGGAAGCTCTGGGGCCAACGTCCTGACTTTC. Its translation is CASSLGRQGSSGANVLTF.

The genes are TRBV30 and TRBJ2-3; D unresolved. In germline, CDR1 is GTSNPN, CDR2 SVGIG (reference sequence). Trimming removed 2 bases from V and 2 bases from J, with 17 bases in between. The CDR3 spans 16 residues. CDR3 loop: CAWSYGPRGYTDTQYF. The CDR3 nucleotides are TGTGCCTGGAGTTACGGCCCAAGAGGATACACAGATACGCAGTATTTT.

The gene calls are TRBV28 and TRBJ2-3; 10 bases line up with TRBD1. The germline gives CDR1 MDHEN, CDR2 SYDVKM. This CDR3 region has 13 residues. V dropped 7 bases and J dropped 13; count of bases not matched to a gene: 11. This CDR3 reads CASTLNVGTGEYF. The CDR3, as DNA: TGTGCCAGCACCCTCAACGTCGGGACAGGGGAGTATTTT.

This clone occurred many times. J is TRBJ2-5 and V is TRBV7-9; D perhaps matches TRBD1 (5 bases). With 3 bases removed from V and 4 bases from J, the gap between germline ends came to 27 bases. The CDR3 loop spans 19 amino acids. Germline CDR1 and CDR2: SEHNR and FQNEAQ (reference sequence). CDR3 loop: CASSFFTFSGAHRGETQYF. The CDR3 nucleotides are TGTGCCAGCAGCTTTTTCACGTTCTCTGGGGCCCATCGAGGAGAGACCCAGTACTTC. The whole variable domain, filled in from reference TRBV7-9 and TRBJ2-5, reads DTGVSQNPRHKITKRGQNVTFRCDPISEHNRLYWYRQTLGQGPEFLTYFQNEAQLEKSRLLSDRFSAERPKGSFSTLEIQRTEQGDSAMYLCASSFFTFSGAHRGETQYFGPGTRLLVL.

The rearrangement links TRBV28 to TRBJ2-2; D may be TRBD2 (5 bases). This CDR3 is 14 amino acids long. From germline, CDR1 is MDHEN and CDR2 SYDVKM. Trimming took 9 bases from V and 7 from J, leaving 18 bases between them. The CDR3 loop reads CASTRPGRGGELFF. CDR3 sequence (DNA): TGTGCCAGTACCCGACCGGGTCGGGGCGGGGAGCTGTTTTTT.

The gene calls are TRBV29-1 and TRBJ2-7, with D uncertain. This CDR3 spans 12 amino acids. CDR1 is SQVTM and CDR2 is ANQGSEA in the germline V gene. V lost 4 bases and J lost 2, with 9 bases in between. The CDR3: CSVGVGTYEQYF. For the CDR3, the DNA is TGCAGCGTTGGGGTCGGCACCTACGAGCAGTACTTC.

The V gene is TRBV11-2, the J gene TRBJ2-3; D is unclear. Trimming pared 4 bases from V and 2 bases from J, leaving 10 bases between. The CDR3 contains 14 residues. Germline V gene sequence: CDR1 SGHAT, CDR2 FQNNGV. The CDR3, as DNA: TGTGCCAGCAGCTCCCAGATTGCCACAGATACGCAGTATTTT. Its protein product is CASSSQIATDTQYF.